The clone carrying this TCR beta chain is a singleton in its sample. Antigen specificity is unknown. TCRdb itself ran the 5' RACE reads through MiXCR, one entry per CDR3 protein. The data contain roughly 140,000 distinct CDR3 sequences, more than 40% of them seen just once; the ten biggest clones take up approximately 14%. This specimen belongs to a study of CD8 T cells in ankylosing spondylitis. Findings and limits, study-wide: Relatively rare in peripheral blood, disease-linked clones were also CD8+.

The sequenced material came from synovial fluid, either unsorted or a sorted T cell fraction (not recorded which). This TCR came from a male donor with ankylosing spondylitis.

CDR3 protein: CASSLYSTPGEQYF. In DNA, the CDR3 is TGTGCCAGCAGTTTATATAGTACCCCCGGCGAGCAGTACTTC. The rearrangement uses TRBV27 and TRBJ2-7; D unclear. The V gene's germline CDR1 is MNHEY and CDR2 SMNVEV (reference sequence). Trimming pared 1 base from V and 6 bases from J, leaving 13 bases between. The CDR3 is 14 amino acids.